This TCR beta chain was identified in a study of cytomegalovirus exposure and HLA in healthy donors. Overall study context: A previous analysis identified 117 million unique TCR beta sequences derived from 180 million or so T cells. Study-level points and caveats: With high specificity and sensitivity, the classifier reportedly diagnosed cytomegalovirus status.

With V trimmed by 10 bases and J by 7 bases, 7 bases remained unmatched. The CDR3 is 13 amino acids. The germline gives CDR1 MNHEY, CDR2 SVGAGI. This clone has just one count. Its antigen is as yet unknown. PCR was performed using 60 Vbeta and 13 Jbeta primers. Original handling: A follow-up analysis tallied tens of millions of unique TCR beta chains, roughly 11 million shared. Assay: immunoSEQ multiplex PCR; the TCRdb copy retains only in-frame clones and omits some. The V and J calls and clone size were taken over from that table, and D and trimming were inferred from the DNA. The sample holds some 100,000 clones, 60% to 85% seen once.

This clonotype originated in a woman aged 40 to 50 in good health and CMV-seropositive. Input material: PBMCs. This chain links TRBV6-5 with TRBJ2-1, with 10 bases that match TRBD1. The CDR3 DNA sequence: TGTGCCACGATCGGACAGGGGGGGAATGAGCAGTTCTTC. This gives the protein CATIGQGGNEQFF.